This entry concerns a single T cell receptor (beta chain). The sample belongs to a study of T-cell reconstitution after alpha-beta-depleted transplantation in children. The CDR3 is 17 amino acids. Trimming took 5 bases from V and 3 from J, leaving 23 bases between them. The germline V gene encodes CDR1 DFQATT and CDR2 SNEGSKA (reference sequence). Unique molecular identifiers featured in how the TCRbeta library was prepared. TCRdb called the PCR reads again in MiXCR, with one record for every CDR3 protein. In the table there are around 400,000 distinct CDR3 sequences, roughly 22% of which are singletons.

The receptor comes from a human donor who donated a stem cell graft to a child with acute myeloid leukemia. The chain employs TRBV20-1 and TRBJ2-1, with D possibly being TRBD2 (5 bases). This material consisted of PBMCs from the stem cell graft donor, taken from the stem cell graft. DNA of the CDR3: TGCAGTGCTGCCACCGCCCTAGTATCGAGCGGCTACAATGAGCAGTTCTTC. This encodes CSAATALVSSGYNEQFF.